These T cell receptor beta chains were read from a single sample in a study of cytomegalovirus exposure and HLA in healthy donors. Profiled with immunoSEQ multiplex PCR; TCRdb holds only in-frame clones, not every one. Seen here are under 130,000 clones, less than 85% observed once, and the top ten hold about 7.5%. The sequenced material came from PBMCs. These receptors were collected from a man aged 40-50 years in good health and CMV-seropositive. Each CDR3 is given with its conserved first and last residue.

V gene	J gene	CDR3 protein
TRBV18	TRBJ2-3	CASSSSGGDTQYF
TRBV7-3	TRBJ2-7	CASSSSFGEQYF
TRBV7-8	TRBJ1-6	CASSPHRDRDSPLHF
TRBV23-1	TRBJ2-5	CASSQFAQGSQETQYF
TRBV15	TRBJ2-3	CATSREPGQGYDTQYF
TRBV9	TRBJ2-7	CASSVGWEGAYEQYF
TRBV7-2	TRBJ2-1	CASSSKQGAGYNEQFF
TRBV5-4	TRBJ2-3	CASSFEGTGSSDTQYF
TRBV5-6	TRBJ1-1	CASSLGGRGVNAFF
TRBV5-6	TRBJ2-6	CASSVLSGANGLTF
TRBV7-9	TRBJ1-1	CASSLTVNTEAFF
TRBV6-5	TRBJ2-7	CASSYLERDWPQYF
TRBV7-9	TRBJ2-7	CASNQGYEQYF
TRBV7-2	TRBJ1-6	CASSLLPTGLSSPLHF
TRBV10-3	TRBJ1-1	CAIQTGLNTEAFF
TRBV28	TRBJ1-4	CASKGAGGNEKLFF
TRBV11-2	TRBJ2-5	CASSLTGIEETQYF
TRBV5-5	TRBJ1-4	CASSLEGTEDEKLFF
TRBV7-3	TRBJ2-3	CASSRQQGRGTDTQYF
TRBV19	TRBJ2-7	CASSIRGQATYEQYF
TRBV7-6	TRBJ1-4	CASSLTGGDEKLFF
TRBV18	TRBJ2-7	CASSPLTGGSGRGQEQYF
TRBV5-1	TRBJ1-5	CASSLFPGNSNQPQHF
TRBV18	TRBJ2-3	CASSPFRGDTQYF
TRBV13	TRBJ2-7	CASGTISRDSLSYEQYF
TRBV28	TRBJ2-2	CASRVGGAQTGELFF
TRBV11-3	TRBJ2-7	CASSLDLSESYEQYF
TRBV5-4	TRBJ2-7	CASSLAGRAHEQYF
TRBV19	TRBJ2-4	CASSSPGLAKNSQYF
TRBV6-6	TRBJ2-3	CASKGLTDTQYF
TRBV7-9	TRBJ2-2	CASSSTSTGGNTGELFF
TRBV19	TRBJ1-5	CASRGGDGSNQPQHF
TRBV6-1	TRBJ2-7	CASSGRDRGSYEQYF
TRBV29-1	TRBJ2-1	CSGLLAGDHNEQFF
TRBV7-3	TRBJ1-6	CASSLEVNNSPLHF
TRBV2	TRBJ2-6	CASSGYGTRGHSGANGLTF
TRBV18	TRBJ2-3	CASSPPLLAGDTDTQYF
TRBV7-9	TRBJ1-3	CASSLANPTGPGNTIYF
TRBV20-1	TRBJ1-2	CSPRGYTF
TRBV1	TRBJ2-3	CTSSPGLLGSTDTQYF
TRBV5-8	TRBJ1-6	CASSFTGGGWDSPLHF
TRBV5-1	TRBJ1-6	CASSLGDRTLPRNSPLHF
TRBV4-1	TRBJ1-1	CASSQGYTGNTEAFF